What follows is one TCR beta chain and its context. This clone came up a few times. The clone's antigen remains unknown. Within one base of it there is no much larger clone, and no base qualities were kept. The cohort was made up of 666 healthy bone marrow donors. At the time of sampling, all cohort members were nominally healthy, though unrecorded immune exposures were likely present. The donor tested CMV seropositive and was one of the 289 seropositive cohort members. Every donor gave a peripheral blood sample, and the peripheral blood mononuclear cells from that sample were used for TCR beta sequencing. Genomic DNA extraction from the blood cell samples was performed with the Qiagen DNeasy Blood Extraction Kit. These data originate in a study of cytomegalovirus exposure and HLA in healthy donors (dated by TCRdb to the late 2010s). Study-level background: In an earlier analysis of some 610 of the donors, around 300 Gb of sequence data and some 100 million unique TCR beta sequences from about 180 million T cells were reported. An early release covering around 630 HLA-typed donors comprised roughly 300 gigabases of sequencing data and around 85 million unique TCR sequences. Of the roughly 420 genotyped donors, approximately 80% were placed in the genetic ancestry cluster associated with self-reported Caucasian donors. The aim of the study was to test whether cataloging public T cell receptors could identify signatures of past pathogen exposure. The T cell repertoires of 666 subjects were profiled by immunosequencing and related to cytomegalovirus serostatus. In addition to the first cohort of several hundred subjects, a separate validation cohort of 130 or so different subjects was used. High-throughput TCR immunosequencing, statistical association of individual TCRs with disease status, and machine learning were combined to predict cytomegalovirus infection status. In a later analysis, previously published TCR beta repertoires from several hundred donors were re-analyzed and high-resolution HLA genotyping was added so that TCR occurrence patterns could be studied. In the later analysis, no new phenotypic data were used to find candidate immune exposures; instead, reliance was placed on TCR beta sequences and their occurrence across donors. To decide whether each TCR beta V gene segment behaved as functional or pseudogenic, an earlier analysis of approximately 620 of the donors relied on high-throughput TCR beta sequencing. Alongside the repertoire data, information on donor age, sex, ethnicity and CMV serostatus was compiled. A later genetic analysis took genome-wide SNP genotypes for 398 of the 666 donors and used that subset as a discovery cohort. Every discovery cohort repertoire had been produced on one sequencing platform. Class I and class II HLA loci were covered by the typing at four-digit resolution. The number of typed donors differed by locus: roughly 620-630 for A, B, C, DRB1 and DQB1; 500 to 550 for DQA1; fewer than 610 for DPA1; and about 470 for DPB1. About 5 DR-DQ haplotypes were handled as single units for association and clustering, since linkage in the cohort was strong. Across 300 to 500 genotyped donors of the cohort, an average of 235,054 unique TCR beta nucleotide sequences per donor were sequenced, and approximately 19% of those sequences were non-productive. The paper's findings and limits, for the study overall: In a later analysis, most CMV-associated TCR beta chains were found to appear HLA-restricted, with HLA associations seemingly driven largely by CMV exposure. According to a later genetic analysis, donors in an Asian-associated ancestry cluster had fewer N-insertions in productive TCRs than the roughly 700-donor mean. The classifier was reported to diagnose cytomegalovirus status with high specificity and sensitivity in both the original and validation cohorts. The presence/absence analyses assumed that sequencing depth was roughly uniform across donors, and that assumption may not be true. A cluster of highly shared sequence variants was judged likely to be a technical artifact of the sequencing pipeline. Most TCR sequences were observed very rarely across donors, whereas some public TCRs were present in many individuals. A later analysis found that HLA-associated TCR beta chains were more clonally expanded and had lower generation probabilities than equally common non-associated chains. A further reported finding was that TCR beta sequences accurately predicted the HLA-A and HLA-B alleles for most subjects in the first cohort. In this cohort, only TCR beta chains were sequenced, and detectable features were limited by the absence of alpha or paired-chain data. In a later analysis, 16,951 TCR beta sequences were associated with specific HLA alleles at a false discovery rate of 0.05. V-gene and J-gene trimming of TCR beta chains was associated with a missense DCLRE1C variant in a later genetic analysis, and the association was replicated in an independent cohort. The authors suggested that the approach could potentially be extended to other disease states and immunological phenotypes. Because HLA typing was unavailable for some donors at each locus, only the typed subset was used in association tests. Correlated functional status among segregating V segments might reflect linkage disequilibrium, but an unknown experimental factor could not be ruled out. The only immune exposure information available for the cohort was CMV serostatus. Several of the top co-occurrence clusters appeared to be linked to parvovirus B19, influenza, CMV and Epstein-Barr virus, according to a later analysis. The study gave a list of roughly 150 TCR beta chains associated with cytomegalovirus. According to a later analysis, TCR association rates differed among HLA loci, with DRB1 alleles showing the most associated TCRs and HLA-C alleles showing the fewest. A few of the identified cytomegalovirus-associated TCR beta chains were confirmed in vitro to be specific for cytomegalovirus antigens. In an earlier analysis of some 550 of the donors, most TCR beta V segments were observed in productive rearrangements about 87% or about 30% of the time, broadly matching IMGT annotations. When HLA alleles, especially DR and DQ, strongly co-occurred, TCR associations were difficult to assign to individual alleles. Because counts were too low, 15 to 20 rarely observed V segments, including chromosome 9 orphons, were excluded from the earlier analysis of some 590 of the donors.

The method was the immunoSEQ multiplex PCR assay. A mixture of 60 forward primers for TCR Vbeta segments and 13 reverse primers for TCR Jbeta segments was used in the multiplex PCR. The CDR3 region of rearranged TCR beta genes was amplified from genomic DNA with a multiplex PCR assay. The amplified TCR beta libraries were sequenced on the Illumina HiSeq System as 87-base-pair reads. Regarding the original processing steps: A later analysis tallied tens of millions of unique TCR beta chains across the 700 or so repertoires, and about 12 million of those chains were shared by two or more donors. Raw reads were error-corrected and collapsed into unique sequences with a nearest-neighbor algorithm that merged closely related sequences to remove PCR and sequencing errors. To assign V, D and J gene segments, CDR3 sequences were aligned to IMGT reference sequences. For a sequence to be retained, a match of at least six nucleotides was required to both a V gene segment and a J gene segment. Rearrangements were called productive when the CDR3 lacked stop codons and stayed in frame with V and J; all others were non-productive. Following IMGT convention, CDR3 was defined as the stretch from the second conserved V-encoded cysteine up to the conserved J-encoded phenylalanine. Sequences without an unambiguous match to a single V gene segment were excluded from the earlier analysis of almost 600 of the donors. An earlier analysis of 587 of the donors called V segments functional above 56.7% productive rearrangements and segregating when the between-donor standard deviation exceeded 5%. A statistical classification framework was built to diagnose cytomegalovirus status from the catalog of TCR beta chain sequences. In a later analysis, V and J genes were assigned by comparing TCR nucleotide sequences against IMGT/GENE-DB human TR gene sequences. In a later analysis, CDR3 sequences and most-parsimonious VDJ recombination scenarios were assigned using the TCRdist pipeline. In a later analysis, each TCR beta chain was defined by its CDR3 amino acid sequence together with its V-gene family, and reads lacking a unique V-gene family were excluded. To address suspected cross-contamination and a sequencing artifact, a later analysis removed over 500 highly shared, low-generation-probability nucleotide sequences. In a later analysis, a clonal expansion index for each public chain was calculated from normalized within-repertoire ranks of inferred template counts. Generation probabilities in a later analysis came from a VDJ recombination model fitted to out-of-frame rearrangements, and those results were checked against IGoR. In a later analysis, hypergeometric tests were used to score TCR-TCR, TCR-HLA and TCR-CMV co-occurrence, with a repertoire-size bias correction applied to TCR pairs. In a later analysis, false discovery rates were estimated by permuting HLA or CMV assignments 20 times. In a later analysis, co-occurring TCRs were grouped using DBSCAN, and TCRdist sequence similarity was added for clustering within HLA-allele-positive subsets. For co-occurrence clustering, repertoires with fewer than 30,000 or more than 120,000 public chains were excluded, along with roughly 5 repertoires with anomalous nucleotide sharing. TCRdb retrieved this table from immuneACCESS and kept in-frame rearrangements only. Not all clones are present; in checked studies, unresolved V genes account for under half, and no reason is known for the remainder. V and J calls and clone size come straight from that table; D and trimming were deduced from the DNA. The sample has some 180,000 clones on record, 80% of them singletons. The ten biggest clones cover 1.3% to 1.5% of the sample.

The TCR originated in a girl aged 10-17 years in good health and CMV-seropositive. The sample taken for sequencing was PBMCs.

The CDR3 corresponds to CAISESLDSGNTIYF. The nucleotide sequence is TGTGCCATCAGTGAGTCTTTAGACTCTGGAAACACCATATATTTT. Rearrangement joined TRBV10-3 to TRBJ1-3; the D gene cannot be resolved reliably. V and J are truncated by 0 bases and 0 bases respectively, leaving an intervening sequence of 6 bases. From the germline V gene, CDR1 is ENHRY and CDR2 is SYGVKD. The CDR3, from cysteine to phenylalanine, totals 15 residues. Only CDR3 DNA is held: 45 bases, read in frame from base 1.